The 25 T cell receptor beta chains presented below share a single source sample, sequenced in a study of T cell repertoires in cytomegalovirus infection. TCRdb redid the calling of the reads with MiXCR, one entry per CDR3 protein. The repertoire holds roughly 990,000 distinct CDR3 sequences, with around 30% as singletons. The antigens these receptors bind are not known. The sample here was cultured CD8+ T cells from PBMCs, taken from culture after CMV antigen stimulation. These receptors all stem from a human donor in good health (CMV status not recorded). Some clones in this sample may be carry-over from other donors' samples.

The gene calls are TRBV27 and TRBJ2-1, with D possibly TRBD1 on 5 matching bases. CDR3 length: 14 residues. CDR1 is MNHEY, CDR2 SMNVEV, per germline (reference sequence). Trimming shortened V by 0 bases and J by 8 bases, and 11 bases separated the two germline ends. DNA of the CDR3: TGTGCCAGCAGTTTATCGTTTAGGGGTGATGAGCAGTTCTTC. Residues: CASSLSFRGDEQFF.

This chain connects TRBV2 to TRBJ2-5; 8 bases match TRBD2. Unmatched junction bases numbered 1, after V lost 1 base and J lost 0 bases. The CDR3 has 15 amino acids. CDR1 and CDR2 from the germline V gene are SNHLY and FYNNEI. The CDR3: CASSEGGGNQETQYF. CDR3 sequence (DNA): TGTGCCAGCAGTGAAGGCGGGGGGAACCAAGAGACCCAGTACTTC.

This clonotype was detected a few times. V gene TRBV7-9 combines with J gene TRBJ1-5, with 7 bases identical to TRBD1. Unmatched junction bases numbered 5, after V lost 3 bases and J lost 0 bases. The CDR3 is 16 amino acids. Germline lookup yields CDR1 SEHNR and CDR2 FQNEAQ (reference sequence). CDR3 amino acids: CASSFGTEYSNQPQHF. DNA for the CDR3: TGTGCCAGCAGCTTCGGGACAGAGTATAGCAATCAGCCCCAGCATTTT.

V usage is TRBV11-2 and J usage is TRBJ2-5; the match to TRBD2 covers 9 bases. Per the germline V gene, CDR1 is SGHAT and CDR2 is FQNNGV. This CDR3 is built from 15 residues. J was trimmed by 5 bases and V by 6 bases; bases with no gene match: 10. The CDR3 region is CASRPSGDRRETQYF. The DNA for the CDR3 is TGTGCCAGCAGACCTAGCGGGGATCGGCGCGAGACCCAGTACTTC.

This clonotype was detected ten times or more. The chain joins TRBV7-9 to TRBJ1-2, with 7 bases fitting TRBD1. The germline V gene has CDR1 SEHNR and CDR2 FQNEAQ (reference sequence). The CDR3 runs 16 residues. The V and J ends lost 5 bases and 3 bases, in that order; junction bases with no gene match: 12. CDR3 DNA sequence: TGTGCCAGCAGCAACACCGCCCGGGACAGAGACTATGGCTACACCTTC. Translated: CASSNTARDRDYGYTF.

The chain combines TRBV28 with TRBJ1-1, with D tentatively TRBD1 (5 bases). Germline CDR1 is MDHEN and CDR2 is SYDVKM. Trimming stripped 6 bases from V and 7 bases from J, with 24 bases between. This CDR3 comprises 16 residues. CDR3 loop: CASSHLGGRGENEAFF. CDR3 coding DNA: TGTGCCAGCAGCCATCTAGGAGGGAGGGGTGAAAATGAAGCTTTCTTT.

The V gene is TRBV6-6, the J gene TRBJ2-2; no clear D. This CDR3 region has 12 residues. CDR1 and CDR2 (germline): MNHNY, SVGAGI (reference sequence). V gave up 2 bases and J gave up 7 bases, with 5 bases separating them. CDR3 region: CASSYPSGELFF. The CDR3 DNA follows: TGTGCCAGCAGTTACCCAAGCGGGGAGCTGTTTTTT.

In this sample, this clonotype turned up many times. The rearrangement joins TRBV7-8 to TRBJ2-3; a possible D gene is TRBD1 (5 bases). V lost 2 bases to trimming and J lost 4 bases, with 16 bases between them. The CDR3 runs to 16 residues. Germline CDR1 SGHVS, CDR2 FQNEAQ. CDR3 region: CASSLSPGRRSDTQYF. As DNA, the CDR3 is TGTGCCAGCAGCTTAAGTCCAGGGCGAAGGTCAGATACGCAGTATTTT.

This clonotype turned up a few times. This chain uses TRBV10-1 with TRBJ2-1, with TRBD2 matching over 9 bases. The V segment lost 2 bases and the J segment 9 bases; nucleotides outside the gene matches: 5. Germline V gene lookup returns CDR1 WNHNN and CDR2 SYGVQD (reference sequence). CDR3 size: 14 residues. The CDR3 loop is CASSEVGSGGEQFF. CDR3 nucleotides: TGCGCCAGCAGTGAGGTTGGTAGCGGGGGTGAGCAGTTCTTC.

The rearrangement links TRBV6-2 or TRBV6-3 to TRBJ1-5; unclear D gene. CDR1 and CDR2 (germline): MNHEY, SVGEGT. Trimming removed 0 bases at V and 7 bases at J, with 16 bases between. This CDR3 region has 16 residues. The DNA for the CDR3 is TGTGCCAGCAGTTACTCGAGTACACCCTTGAGGCAGCCCCAGCATTTT. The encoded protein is CASSYSSTPLRQPQHF.

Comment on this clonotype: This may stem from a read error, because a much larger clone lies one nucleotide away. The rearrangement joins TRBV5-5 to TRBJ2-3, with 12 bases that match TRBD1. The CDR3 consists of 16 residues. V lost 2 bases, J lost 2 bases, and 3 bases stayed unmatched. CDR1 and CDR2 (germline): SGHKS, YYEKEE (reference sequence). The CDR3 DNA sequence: TGTGCCAGCAGCTTTGGGGGACAGGGGGCCACAGATACGCAGTATTTT. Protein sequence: CASSFGGQGATDTQYF.

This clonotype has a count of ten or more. The CDR3 nucleotides read TGCGCCAGCAGCCAAGATCAGGGTCCGGGATCACCCCTCCACTTT. Translating gives CASSQDQGPGSPLHF. The V and J genes are TRBV4-1 and TRBJ1-6, with D perhaps matching TRBD1 (5 bases). Trimming took 0 bases from V and 10 from J, leaving 13 bases between them. This CDR3 is 15 amino acids long. Germline lookup yields CDR1 MGHRA and CDR2 YSYEKL.

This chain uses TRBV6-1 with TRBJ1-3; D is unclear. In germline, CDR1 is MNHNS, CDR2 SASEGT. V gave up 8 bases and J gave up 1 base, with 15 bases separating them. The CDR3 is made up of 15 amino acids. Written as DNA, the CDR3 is TGTGCCAGCGCCGATGGGAAAATTTCTGGAAACACCATATATTTT. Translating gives CASADGKISGNTIYF.

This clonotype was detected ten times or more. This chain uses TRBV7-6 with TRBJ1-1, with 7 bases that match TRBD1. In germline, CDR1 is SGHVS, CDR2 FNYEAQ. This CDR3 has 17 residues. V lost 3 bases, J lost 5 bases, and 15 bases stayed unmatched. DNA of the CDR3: TGTGCCAGCAGCTTCAATCGACCCGGATCCAGGGGGACTGAAGCTTTCTTT. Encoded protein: CASSFNRPGSRGTEAFF.

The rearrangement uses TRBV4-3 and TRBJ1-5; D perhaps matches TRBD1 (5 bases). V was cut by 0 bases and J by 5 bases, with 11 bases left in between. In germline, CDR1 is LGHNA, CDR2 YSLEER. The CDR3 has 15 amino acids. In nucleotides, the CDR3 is TGCGCCAGCAGCCAAGAATGGGGAGGGGATCAGCCCCAGCATTTT. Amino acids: CASSQEWGGDQPQHF.

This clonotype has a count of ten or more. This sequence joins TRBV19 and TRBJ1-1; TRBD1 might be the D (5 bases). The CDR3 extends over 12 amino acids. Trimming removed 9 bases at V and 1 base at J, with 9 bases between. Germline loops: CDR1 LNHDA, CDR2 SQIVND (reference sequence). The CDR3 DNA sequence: TGTGCCAGCACCACAGGGAACACTGAAGCTTTCTTT. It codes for CASTTGNTEAFF.

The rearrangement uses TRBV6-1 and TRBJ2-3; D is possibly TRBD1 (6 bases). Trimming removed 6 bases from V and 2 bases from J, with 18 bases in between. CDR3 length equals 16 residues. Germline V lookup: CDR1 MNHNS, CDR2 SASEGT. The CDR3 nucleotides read TGTGCCAGCAGACCCCTCGAAGGGGGTGACACAGATACGCAGTATTTT. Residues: CASRPLEGGDTDTQYF.

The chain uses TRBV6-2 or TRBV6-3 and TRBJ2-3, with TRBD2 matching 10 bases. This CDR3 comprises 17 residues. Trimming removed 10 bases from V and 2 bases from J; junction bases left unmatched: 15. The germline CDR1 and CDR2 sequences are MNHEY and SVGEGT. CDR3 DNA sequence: TGTGCCACCGAAACTAGCGGGGACGAGTCCTACACAGATACGCAGTATTTT. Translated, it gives CATETSGDESYTDTQYF.

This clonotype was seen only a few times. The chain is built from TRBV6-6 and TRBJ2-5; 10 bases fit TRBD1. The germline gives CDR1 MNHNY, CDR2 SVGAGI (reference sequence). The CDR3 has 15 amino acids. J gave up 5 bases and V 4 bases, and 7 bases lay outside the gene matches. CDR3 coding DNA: TGTGCCAGCAGTTCGACAGGGGGCGCTTCGGAGACCCAGTACTTC. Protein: CASSSTGGASETQYF.

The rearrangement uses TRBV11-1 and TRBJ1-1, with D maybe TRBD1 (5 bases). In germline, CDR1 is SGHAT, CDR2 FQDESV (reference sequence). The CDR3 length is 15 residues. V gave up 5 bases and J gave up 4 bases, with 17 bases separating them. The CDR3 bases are TGTGCCAGCAGCGCCCGGGCCCAGGGCGGCACTGAAGCTTTCTTT. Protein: CASSARAQGGTEAFF. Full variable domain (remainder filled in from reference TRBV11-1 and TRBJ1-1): EAEVAQSPRYKITEKSQAVAFWCDPISGHATLYWYRQILGQGPELLVQFQDESVVDDSQLPKDRFSAERLKGVDSTLKIQPAELGDSAMYLCASSARAQGGTEAFFGQGTRLTVV.

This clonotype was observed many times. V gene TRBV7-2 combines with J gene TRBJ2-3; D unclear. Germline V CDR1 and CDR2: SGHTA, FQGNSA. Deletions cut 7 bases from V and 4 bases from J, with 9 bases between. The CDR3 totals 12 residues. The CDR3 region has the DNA TGTGCCAGCACCCTCCTACCAGATACGCAGTATTTT. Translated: CASTLLPDTQYF. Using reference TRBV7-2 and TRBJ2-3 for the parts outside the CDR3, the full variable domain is GAGVSQSPSNKVTEKGKDVELRCDPISGHTALYWYRQSLGQGLEFLIYFQGNSAPDKSGLPSDRFSAERTGGSVSTLTIQRTQQEDSAVYLCASTLLPDTQYFGPGTRLTVL.

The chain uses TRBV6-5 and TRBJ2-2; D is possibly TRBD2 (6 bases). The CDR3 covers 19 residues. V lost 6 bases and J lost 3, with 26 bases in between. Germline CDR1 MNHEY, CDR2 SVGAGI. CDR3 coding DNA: TGTGCCAGCAGCTTTACTGTACCGCCGGGACTCCCGGACACCGGGGAGCTGTTTTTT. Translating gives CASSFTVPPGLPDTGELFF.

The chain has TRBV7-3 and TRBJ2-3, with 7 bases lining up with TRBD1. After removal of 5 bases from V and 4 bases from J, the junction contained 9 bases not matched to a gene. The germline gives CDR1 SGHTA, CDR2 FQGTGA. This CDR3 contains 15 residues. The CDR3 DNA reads TGTGCCAGCAGCGAGACAGGGTTGGGGTCAGATACGCAGTATTTT. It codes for CASSETGLGSDTQYF.

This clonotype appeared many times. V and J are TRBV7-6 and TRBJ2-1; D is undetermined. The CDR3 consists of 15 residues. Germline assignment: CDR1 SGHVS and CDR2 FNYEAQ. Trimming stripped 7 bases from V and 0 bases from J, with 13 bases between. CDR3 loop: CASTTDGSSYNEQFF. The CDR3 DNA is TGTGCCAGCACCACGGACGGAAGCTCCTACAATGAGCAGTTCTTC.

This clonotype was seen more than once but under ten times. The CDR3 region has the DNA TGTGCCAGCAGGCGGGAGGCAGGGGGCAACGAAAAACTGTTTTTT. It specifies CASRREAGGNEKLFF. This chain joins TRBV7-6 and TRBJ1-4, with 8 bases lining up with TRBD1. With V trimmed by 6 bases and J by 8 bases, 11 bases remained unmatched. This CDR3 comprises 15 residues. Germline CDR1 is SGHVS and CDR2 is FNYEAQ. Drawing the rest from reference TRBV7-6 and TRBJ1-4, the complete variable domain is GAGVSQSPRYKVTKRGQDVALRCDPISGHVSLYWYRQALGQGPEFLTYFNYEAQQDKSGLPNDRFSAERPEGSISTLTIQRTEQRDSAMYRCASRREAGGNEKLFFGSGTQLSVL.